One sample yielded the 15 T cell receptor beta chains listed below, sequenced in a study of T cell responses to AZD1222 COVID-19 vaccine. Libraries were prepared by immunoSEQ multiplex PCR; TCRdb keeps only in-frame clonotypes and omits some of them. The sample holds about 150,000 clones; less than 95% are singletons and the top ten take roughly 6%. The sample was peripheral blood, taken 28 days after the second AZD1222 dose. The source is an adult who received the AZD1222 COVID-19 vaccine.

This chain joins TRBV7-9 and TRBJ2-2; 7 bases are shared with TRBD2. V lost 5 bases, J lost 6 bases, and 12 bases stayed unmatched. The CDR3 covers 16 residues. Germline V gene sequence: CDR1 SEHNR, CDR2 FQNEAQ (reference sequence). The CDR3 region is CASSTLLNGGSGELFF. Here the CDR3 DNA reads TGTGCCAGCAGCACCCTCTTAAACGGGGGGTCCGGGGAGCTGTTTTTT.

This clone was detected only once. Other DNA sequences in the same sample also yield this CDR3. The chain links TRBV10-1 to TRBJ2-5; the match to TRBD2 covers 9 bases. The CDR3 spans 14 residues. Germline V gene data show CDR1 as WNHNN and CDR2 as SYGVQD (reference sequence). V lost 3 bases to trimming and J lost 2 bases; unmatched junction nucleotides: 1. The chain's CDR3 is CASSESGGQETQYF. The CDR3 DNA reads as TGCGCCAGCAGTGAAAGCGGGGGGCAAGAGACCCAGTACTTC.

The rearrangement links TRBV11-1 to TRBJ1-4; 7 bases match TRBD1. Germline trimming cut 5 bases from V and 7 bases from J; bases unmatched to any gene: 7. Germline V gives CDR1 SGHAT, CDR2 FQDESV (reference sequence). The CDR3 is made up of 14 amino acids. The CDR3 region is CASSGDSRGEKLFF. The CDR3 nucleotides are TGTGCCAGCAGCGGGGACAGTCGGGGTGAAAAACTGTTTTTT.

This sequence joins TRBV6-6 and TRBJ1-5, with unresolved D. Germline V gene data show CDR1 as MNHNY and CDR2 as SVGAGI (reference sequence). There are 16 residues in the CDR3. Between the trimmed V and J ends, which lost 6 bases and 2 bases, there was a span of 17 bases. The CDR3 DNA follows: TGTGCCAGCAGGGCCCAGTTAGGTACTGGCAATCAGCCCCAGCATTTT. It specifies CASRAQLGTGNQPQHF.

The CDR3 reads CASSIDRANQPQHF. CDR3 bases: TGTGCCAGCAGTATCGACAGGGCCAATCAGCCCCAGCATTTT. V usage is TRBV6-2 or TRBV6-3 and J usage is TRBJ1-5; the match to TRBD1 covers 7 bases. Germline values: CDR1 MNHEY, CDR2 SVGEGT. Trimming removed 5 bases from V and 3 bases from J; junction bases left unmatched: 4. The length of the CDR3 is 14 residues.

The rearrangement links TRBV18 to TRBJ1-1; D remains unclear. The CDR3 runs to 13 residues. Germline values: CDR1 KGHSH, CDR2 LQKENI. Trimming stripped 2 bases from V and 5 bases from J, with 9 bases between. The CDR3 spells CASSPDRQTEAFF. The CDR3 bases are TGTGCCAGCTCACCAGATCGCCAGACTGAAGCTTTCTTT. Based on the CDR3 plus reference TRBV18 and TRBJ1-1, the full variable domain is NAGVMQNPRHLVRRRGQEARLRCSPMKGHSHVYWYRQLPEEGLKFMVYLQKENIIDESGMPKERFSAEFPKEGPSILRIQQVVRGDSAAYFCASSPDRQTEAFFGQGTRLTVV.

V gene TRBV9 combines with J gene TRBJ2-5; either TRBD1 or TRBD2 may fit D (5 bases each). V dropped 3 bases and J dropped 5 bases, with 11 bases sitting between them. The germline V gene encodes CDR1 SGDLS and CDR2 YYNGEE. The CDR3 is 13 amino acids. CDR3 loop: CASSGGVRETQYF. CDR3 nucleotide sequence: TGTGCCAGCAGCGGAGGGGTGCGGGAGACCCAGTACTTC.

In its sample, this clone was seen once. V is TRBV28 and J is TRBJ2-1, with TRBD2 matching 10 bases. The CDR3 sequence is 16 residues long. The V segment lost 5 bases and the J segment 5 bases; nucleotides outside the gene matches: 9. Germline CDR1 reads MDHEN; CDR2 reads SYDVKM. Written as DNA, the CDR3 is TGTGCCAGCAGTCACCCTAGCGGGAGAGGGCACAATGAGCAGTTCTTC. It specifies CASSHPSGRGHNEQFF.

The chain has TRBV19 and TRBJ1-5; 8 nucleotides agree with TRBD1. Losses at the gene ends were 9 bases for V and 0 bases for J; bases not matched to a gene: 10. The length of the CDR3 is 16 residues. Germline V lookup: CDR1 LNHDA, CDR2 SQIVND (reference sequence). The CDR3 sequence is CARTTGGTHSNQPQHF. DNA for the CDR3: TGTGCCAGGACTACAGGGGGTACCCATAGCAATCAGCCCCAGCATTTT. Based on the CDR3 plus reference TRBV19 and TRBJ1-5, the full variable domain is DGGITQSPKYLFRKEGQNVTLSCEQNLNHDAMYWYRQDPGQGLRLIYYSQIVNDFQKGDIAEGYSVSREKKESFPLTVTSAQKNPTAFYLCARTTGGTHSNQPQHFGDGTRLSIL.

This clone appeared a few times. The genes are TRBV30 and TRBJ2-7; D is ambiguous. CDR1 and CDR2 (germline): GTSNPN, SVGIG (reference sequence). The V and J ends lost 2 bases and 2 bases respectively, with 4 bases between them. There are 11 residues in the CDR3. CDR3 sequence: CAWSMAYEQYF. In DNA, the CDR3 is TGTGCCTGGAGTATGGCCTACGAGCAGTACTTC.

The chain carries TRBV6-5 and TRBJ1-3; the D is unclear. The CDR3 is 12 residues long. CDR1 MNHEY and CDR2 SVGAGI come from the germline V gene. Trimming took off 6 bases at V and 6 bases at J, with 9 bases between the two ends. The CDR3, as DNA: TGTGCCAGCAGGCGGGTTGAAAACACCATATATTTT. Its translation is CASRRVENTIYF.

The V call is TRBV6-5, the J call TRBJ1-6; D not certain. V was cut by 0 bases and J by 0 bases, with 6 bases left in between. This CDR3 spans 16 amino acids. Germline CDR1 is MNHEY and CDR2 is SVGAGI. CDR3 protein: CASSYSKRSYNSPLHF. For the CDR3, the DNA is TGTGCCAGCAGTTACTCAAAGCGCTCCTATAATTCACCCCTCCACTTT.

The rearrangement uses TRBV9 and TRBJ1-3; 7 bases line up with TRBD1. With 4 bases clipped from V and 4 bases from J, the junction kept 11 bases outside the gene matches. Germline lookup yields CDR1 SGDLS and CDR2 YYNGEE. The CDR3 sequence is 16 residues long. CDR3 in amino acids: CASSQQTGTAGNTIYF. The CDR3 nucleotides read TGTGCCAGCAGCCAACAAACCGGGACAGCCGGAAACACCATATATTTT.

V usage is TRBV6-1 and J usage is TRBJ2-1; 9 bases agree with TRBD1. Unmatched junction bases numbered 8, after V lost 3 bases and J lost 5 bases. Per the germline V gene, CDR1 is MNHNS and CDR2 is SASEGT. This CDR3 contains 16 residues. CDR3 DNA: TGTGCCAGCAGTGAGGGACAGGGAGGCGGCCACAATGAGCAGTTCTTC. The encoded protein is CASSEGQGGGHNEQFF.

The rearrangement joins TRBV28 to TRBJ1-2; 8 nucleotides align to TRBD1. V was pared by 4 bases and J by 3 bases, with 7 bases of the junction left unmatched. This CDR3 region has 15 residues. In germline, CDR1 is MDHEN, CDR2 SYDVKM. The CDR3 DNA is TGTGCCAGCAGTTCTGGGGCACAGGGGGACTATGGCTACACCTTC. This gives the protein CASSSGAQGDYGYTF.